This T cell receptor (beta chain) stems from a study of cytomegalovirus exposure and HLA in healthy donors. The wider study: Within the Caucasian-associated ancestry cluster were more than 75% of the approximately 400 genotyped donors.

PCR amplification relied on 60 Vbeta primers (plus 13 Jbeta primers). The table came from immunoSEQ multiplex PCR; TCRdb's copy has only in-frame clones and leaves some out. The sample gives approximately 210,000 clones, about nine tenths of which show up once; over 1% is in the top ten. CDR3 length: 16 residues. Germline lookup yields CDR1 SEHNR and CDR2 FQNEAQ (reference sequence). Study-wide findings and caveats: Some V segments could not be told apart, so they were left out, TRBV6-2 and TRBV6-3 among them. In a later analysis, several top co-occurrence clusters appeared linked to parvovirus B19, influenza, CMV and Epstein-Barr virus. In a later analysis, productive TCRs from donors in an Asian-associated ancestry cluster reportedly carried fewer N-insertions than the cohort mean.

As regards this clone: Antigen unknown. Its ends do not fully match the called genes, so a read error is possible.

This clonotype was sampled from a man younger than 40 in good health and CMV-seronegative. What was sequenced was PBMCs. V and J are TRBV7-9 and TRBJ2-7; 8 bases are shared with TRBD2. CDR3 DNA sequence: TGTTCCAGCAGCTTAGCGGAGGGGACTAGTTCCTACGAGCAGTACTTC. Translating it yields CSSSLAEGTSSYEQYF.